Listed below are T cell receptor beta chains from one sample, sequenced in a study of blood T cell repertoires in COVID-19. Some clones are missing from TCRdb's copy, which holds only in-frame ones; the method was immunoSEQ multiplex PCR. The profile covers 110,000 to 150,000 clones, with approximately 80% appearing a single time and 1.6% taken by the ten largest. The sequenced sample was PBMCs or T cells enriched from blood (not recorded which). All receptors come from a woman aged 18-29 years who had been exposed to COVID-19. Each CDR3 is given with its conserved first and last residue. Fields, in order: D gene, CDR3 length, V gene, clone size, J gene, CDR3 DNA, CDR3 protein. A D gene is named only where the DNA matches it firmly. Clone size is not always given. Where it is, it says once, few, many or a class for expanded clones.

TRBD2	14	TRBV10-2	once	TRBJ2-1	TGCGCCAGCCACAATAGCGGGAGTGGGTATGAGCAGTTCTTC	CASHNSGSGYEQFF
.	14	TRBV7-2	.	TRBJ2-3	TGTGCCAGCAGCTCCCAGATGGTTGCGGAAGGGCAGTATTTT	CASSSQMVAEGQYF
.	12	TRBV19	.	TRBJ2-5	TGTGCCAGTAGCGGAGGGGTAGAGACCCAGTACTTC	CASSGGVETQYF
TRBD2	17	TRBV7-3	.	TRBJ2-2	TGTGCCAGCAGCTTTCCGGGACTAGCGGGAGGCACCGGGGAGCTGTTTTTT	CASSFPGLAGGTGELFF
TRBD2	15	TRBV9	.	TRBJ2-7	TGTGCCAGCAGCCGCCGGACTAGCGGGAGATATGAGCAGTACTTC	CASSRRTSGRYEQYF
TRBD1	13	TRBV29-1	once	TRBJ1-1	TGCAGCGCCGGACAGGGATCCAGCACTGAAGCTTTCTTT	CSAGQGSSTEAFF
.	13	TRBV2	.	TRBJ2-7	TGTGCCAGCAGTGAAGGGTTGGACAACCAGCAGTACTTC	CASSEGLDNQQYF
TRBD2	16	TRBV15	.	TRBJ2-7	TGTGCCACCAGCAGTCTCGTAGCGGGAAGAAGCTACGAGCAGTACTTC	CATSSLVAGRSYEQYF
TRBD1	12	TRBV30	.	TRBJ1-4	TGTGCCTGGAGTCCATCAGGGGGAAAACTGTTTTTT	CAWSPSGGKLFF
TRBD1	15	TRBV7-6	few	TRBJ2-1	TGTGCCAGCACCTTGGGACAGGGCTCCTACAATGAGCAGTTCTTC	CASTLGQGSYNEQFF
TRBD1	15	TRBV4-3	.	TRBJ2-5	TGCGCCAGCAGCCAAGGTCAAGGGGGCATAGAGACCCAGTACTTC	CASSQGQGGIETQYF
TRBD1	15	TRBV6-5	few	TRBJ1-2	TGTGCCAGCAGTTCCACCTTTACAGGGGGCGCGGGCTACACCTTC	CASSSTFTGGAGYTF
TRBD1	16	TRBV7-3	few	TRBJ2-1	TGTGCCAGCAGCAACACCGGGACAGCGAGAAGGAATGAGCAGTTCTTC	CASSNTGTARRNEQFF
.	16	TRBV5-4	.	TRBJ1-1	TGTGCCAGCAGCTTAGGCGGCGGGAACATGAACACTGAAGCTTTCTTT	CASSLGGGNMNTEAFF
.	14	TRBV7-9	few	TRBJ1-2	TGTGCCAGCAGCTTAGCGGGAGGCACCTATGGCTACACCTTC	CASSLAGGTYGYTF
.	15	TRBV3-1/TRBV3-2	.	TRBJ2-7	TGTGCCAGCAGCCTCAGTGCGGCAAACTCCTACGAGCAGTACTTC	CASSLSAANSYEQYF
TRBD1	16	TRBV6-1	.	TRBJ1-5	TGTGCCAGCCGTGGGTGGGGACAGGGAGGCGATCAGCCCCAGCATTTT	CASRGWGQGGDQPQHF
.	14	TRBV14	.	TRBJ1-2	TGTGCCAGCAGCCCGGGAGGGGCCAACTATGGCTACACCTTC	CASSPGGANYGYTF
.	13	TRBV7-2	.	TRBJ1-1	TGTGCCAGCAGCCAGTCAAGGAACACTGAAGCTTTCTTT	CASSQSRNTEAFF
.	15	TRBV4-3	.	TRBJ2-5	TGCGCCAGCAGCCAGACGGGGTCCAGCCAAGAGACCCAGTACTTC	CASSQTGSSQETQYF
.	13	TRBV7-2	few	TRBJ2-7	TGTGCCAGCAGCCCTAGTACTAGCTACGAGCAGTACTTC	CASSPSTSYEQYF
TRBD1	15	TRBV5-1	.	TRBJ1-1	TGCGCCAGCAGCTTGGGGGGGACAGGATATAGTGAAGCTTTCTTT	CASSLGGTGYSEAFF
TRBD2	15	TRBV27	once	TRBJ2-1	TGTGCCAGCAGTCACGCTTGGACTAGCCCCAATGAGCAGTTCTTC	CASSHAWTSPNEQFF
.	14	TRBV27	.	TRBJ2-3	TGTGCCAGCAGCTTTACCCACCAGTATGATACGCAGTATTTT	CASSFTHQYDTQYF
TRBD2	18	TRBV5-6	.	TRBJ2-6	TGTGCCAGCAGCTTGGGGTTAGCGGGAGTCTCCGGGGCCAACGTCCTGACTTTC	CASSLGLAGVSGANVLTF
TRBD1	15	TRBV25-1	.	TRBJ2-3	TGTGCCAGCAAGGGAGCCGGACAGGGCACAGATACGCAGTATTTT	CASKGAGQGTDTQYF
TRBD2	16	TRBV30	once	TRBJ2-7	TGTGCCCACACACCCCAGAGGGGAGCGGGGTCACGCGAGCAGTACTTC	CAHTPQRGAGSREQYF
.	12	TRBV2	.	TRBJ1-6	TGTGCCGCCCGGGACACTAATTCACCCCTCCACTTT	CAARDTNSPLHF
TRBD1	15	TRBV18	.	TRBJ2-7	TGTGCCAGCTCACCAGGGGCAGGGGGCACCTACGAGCAGTACTTC	CASSPGAGGTYEQYF
TRBD2	14	TRBV5-1	.	TRBJ2-1	TGCGCCAGCAGCTTGGGACTAGCGGGGAATGAGCAGTTCTTC	CASSLGLAGNEQFF
TRBD1	15	TRBV11-2	.	TRBJ2-1	TGTGCCAGCAGCTTAGTACGAGCGGGACAGGGTGAGCAGTTCTTC	CASSLVRAGQGEQFF
.	11	TRBV29-1	.	TRBJ2-7	TGCAGCGTTGCTCAGGGGTACGAGCAGTACTTC	CSVAQGYEQYF
TRBD1	13	TRBV11-2	.	TRBJ1-5	TGTGCCAGCAGCTTTAGCAGGGGGAAGCCCCAGCATTTT	CASSFSRGKPQHF
.	13	TRBV5-5	.	TRBJ2-3	TGTGCCAGCAGCTTAGGAGCGGTAGATACGCAGTATTTT	CASSLGAVDTQYF
.	17	TRBV11-2	.	TRBJ2-5	TGTGCCAGCAGCTTAGATGATGGGGGAGCGGGTGGAGAGACCCAGTACTTC	CASSLDDGGAGGETQYF
TRBD1	15	TRBV7-9	.	TRBJ2-5	TGTGCCAGCAGCTTCGGACAGGTTCCTCAAGAGACCCAGTACTTC	CASSFGQVPQETQYF
TRBD2	17	TRBV7-9	.	TRBJ2-1	TGTGCCAGCAGCTACCCGGGACTAGCGGGAGGTTGGGATGAGCAGTTCTTC	CASSYPGLAGGWDEQFF
.	14	TRBV5-1	.	TRBJ1-2	TGCGCCAGCAGCTTGTCTGGGACAACCTATGGCTACACCTTC	CASSLSGTTYGYTF
.	14	TRBV28	.	TRBJ1-4	TGTGCCAGCAGTTTAGGACAGAATAATGAAAAACTGTTTTTT	CASSLGQNNEKLFF
.	14	TRBV2	once	TRBJ2-1	TGTGCCAGAACAGGGCCTGGGAACAGCAATGAGCAGTTCTTC	CARTGPGNSNEQFF
TRBD1	15	TRBV7-2	.	TRBJ2-7	TGTGCCAGCAGCCCATCCCGGGACAGGAACTACGAGCAGTACTTC	CASSPSRDRNYEQYF
TRBD2	18	TRBV6-2/TRBV6-3	.	TRBJ2-7	TGTGCCAGCAGTTACGGGGGGAAAGAGACTAGCGGGAGGGGAGAGCAGTACTTC	CASSYGGKETSGRGEQYF
.	15	TRBV5-1	.	TRBJ2-1	TGCGCCAGCAGCTTAGTCTCTAGCTCCTACAATGAGCAGTTCTTC	CASSLVSSSYNEQFF
TRBD2	16	TRBV29-1	once	TRBJ2-7	TGCAGCGTTGCGACCGGGACTAGCGGGAGGGTTTACGAGCAGTACTTC	CSVATGTSGRVYEQYF
TRBD1	17	TRBV11-3	.	TRBJ1-4	TGTGCCAGCAGCTCACCCGGGACAGGGCCAACTAATGAAAAACTGTTTTTT	CASSSPGTGPTNEKLFF
.	13	TRBV3-1/TRBV3-2	.	TRBJ1-5	TGTGCCAGCAGCCAGGGCCCAGATCAGCCCCAGCATTTT	CASSQGPDQPQHF
.	13	TRBV2	many	TRBJ1-2	TGTGCCAGCAGTGCGCGGGGCCTCGGTGGCTACACCTTC	CASSARGLGGYTF
.	13	TRBV6-5	.	TRBJ1-5	TGTGCCAGCATTAGTAATTTTAATCAGCCCCAGCATTTT	CASISNFNQPQHF
.	16	TRBV9	.	TRBJ1-3	TGTGCCAGCAGCCTCCCTGGACAGAATTTTGGAAACACCATATATTTT	CASSLPGQNFGNTIYF
.	15	TRBV4-2	.	TRBJ2-7	TGTGCCAGCAGCCAAGATCAGGGACTCTCCTACGAGCAGTACTTC	CASSQDQGLSYEQYF
.	15	TRBV4-2	few	TRBJ1-4	TGTGCCAGCAGCCAAGATCAGGGAGGGAGTGAAAAACTGTTTTTT	CASSQDQGGSEKLFF
.	17	TRBV4-2	once	TRBJ2-5	TGTGCCAGCAGCCAAGATCAAGGTACAGGCTCCCAAGAGACCCAGTACTTC	CASSQDQGTGSQETQYF
.	13	TRBV12-3/TRBV12-4	.	TRBJ2-7	TGTGCCAGCAGTCGACTAGGCACGGACGAGCAGTACTTC	CASSRLGTDEQYF
.	15	TRBV30	.	TRBJ1-1	TGTGCCTGGAGTCCCCGGGTGAGCATGAACACTGAAGCTTTCTTT	CAWSPRVSMNTEAFF
.	13	TRBV7-3	.	TRBJ2-7	TGTGCCAGCAGCTTACTCAGGGGCTACGAGCAGTACTTC	CASSLLRGYEQYF